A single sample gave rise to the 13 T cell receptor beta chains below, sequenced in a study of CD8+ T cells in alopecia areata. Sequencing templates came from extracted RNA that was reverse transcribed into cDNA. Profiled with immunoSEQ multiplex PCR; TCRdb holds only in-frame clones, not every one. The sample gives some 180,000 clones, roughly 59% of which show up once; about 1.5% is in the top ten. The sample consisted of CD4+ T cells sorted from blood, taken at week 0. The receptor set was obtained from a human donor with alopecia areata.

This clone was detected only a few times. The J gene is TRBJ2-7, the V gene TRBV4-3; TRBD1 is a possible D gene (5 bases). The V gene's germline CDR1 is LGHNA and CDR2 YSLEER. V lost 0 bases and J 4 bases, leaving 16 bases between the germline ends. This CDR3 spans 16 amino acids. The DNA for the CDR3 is TGCGCCAGCAGCCAAGATTGGGCAGGGTCAGGGTACGAGCAGTACTTC. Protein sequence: CASSQDWAGSGYEQYF.

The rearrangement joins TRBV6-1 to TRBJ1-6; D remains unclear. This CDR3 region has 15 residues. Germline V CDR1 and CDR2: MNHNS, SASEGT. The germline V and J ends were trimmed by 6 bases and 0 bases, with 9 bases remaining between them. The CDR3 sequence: CASRGGSSYNSPLHF. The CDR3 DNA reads TGTGCCAGCAGAGGAGGGAGCTCCTATAATTCACCCCTCCACTTT.

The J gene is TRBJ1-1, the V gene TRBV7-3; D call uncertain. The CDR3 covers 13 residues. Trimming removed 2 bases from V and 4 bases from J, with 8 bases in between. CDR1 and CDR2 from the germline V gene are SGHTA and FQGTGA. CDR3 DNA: TGTGCCAGCAGCTTACGCTGGGGCACTGAAGCTTTCTTT. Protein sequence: CASSLRWGTEAFF.

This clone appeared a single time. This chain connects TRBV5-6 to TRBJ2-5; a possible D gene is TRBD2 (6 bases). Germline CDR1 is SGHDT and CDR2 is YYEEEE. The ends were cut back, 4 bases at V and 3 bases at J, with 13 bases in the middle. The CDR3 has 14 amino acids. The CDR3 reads CASSPRGYEETQYF. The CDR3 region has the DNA TGTGCCAGCAGCCCCCGGGGGTACGAAGAGACCCAGTACTTC.

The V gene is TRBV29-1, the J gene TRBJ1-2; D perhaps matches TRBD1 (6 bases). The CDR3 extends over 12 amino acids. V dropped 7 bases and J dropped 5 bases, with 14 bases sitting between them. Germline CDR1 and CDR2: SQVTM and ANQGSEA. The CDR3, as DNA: TGCAGCGCCAAATGGGGGGCGTATGGCTACACCTTC. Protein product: CSAKWGAYGYTF.

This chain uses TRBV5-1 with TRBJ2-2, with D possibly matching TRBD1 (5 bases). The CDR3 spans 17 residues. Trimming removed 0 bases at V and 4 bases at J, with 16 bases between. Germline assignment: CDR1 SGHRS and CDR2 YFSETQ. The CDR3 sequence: CASSLVEGQGGTGELFF. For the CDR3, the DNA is TGCGCCAGCAGCTTGGTTGAAGGGCAGGGCGGCACCGGGGAGCTGTTTTTT. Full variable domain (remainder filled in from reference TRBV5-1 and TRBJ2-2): KAGVTQTPRYLIKTRGQQVTLSCSPISGHRSVSWYQQTPGQGLQFLFEYFSETQRNKGNFPGRFSGRQFSNSRSEMNVSTLELGDSALYLCASSLVEGQGGTGELFFGEGSRLTVL.

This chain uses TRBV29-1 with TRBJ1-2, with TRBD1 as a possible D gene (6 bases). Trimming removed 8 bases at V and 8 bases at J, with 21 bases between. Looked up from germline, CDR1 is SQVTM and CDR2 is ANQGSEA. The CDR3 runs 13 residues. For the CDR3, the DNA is TGCAGCACGGAACAGGGCTTCCAAGTAGGCTACACCTTC. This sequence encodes CSTEQGFQVGYTF.

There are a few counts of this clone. CDR3 sequence reads: CASSPDRLVGHEQYF. CDR3 coding DNA: TGTGCCAGCAGCCCGGACAGACTAGTAGGCCACGAGCAGTACTTC. This sequence joins TRBV14 and TRBJ2-7; the D call may be TRBD1 or TRBD2 (6 bases each). Between the trimmed V and J ends, which lost 4 bases and 5 bases, there was a span of 18 bases. The CDR3 is made up of 15 amino acids. The germline V gene encodes CDR1 SGHDN and CDR2 FVKESK.

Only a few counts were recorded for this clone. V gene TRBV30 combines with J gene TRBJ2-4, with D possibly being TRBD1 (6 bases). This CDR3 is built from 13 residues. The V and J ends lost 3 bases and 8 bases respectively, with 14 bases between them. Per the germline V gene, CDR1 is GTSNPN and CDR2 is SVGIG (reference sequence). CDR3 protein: CAWSQWGQDIQYF. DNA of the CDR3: TGTGCCTGGAGCCAATGGGGGCAGGACATTCAGTACTTC.

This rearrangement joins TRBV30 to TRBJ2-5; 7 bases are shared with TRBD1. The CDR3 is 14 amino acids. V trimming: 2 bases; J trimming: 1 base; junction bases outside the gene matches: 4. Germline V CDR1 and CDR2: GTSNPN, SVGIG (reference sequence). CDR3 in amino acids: CAWSRTGIQETQYF. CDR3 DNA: TGTGCCTGGAGTCGGACAGGAATCCAAGAGACCCAGTACTTC.

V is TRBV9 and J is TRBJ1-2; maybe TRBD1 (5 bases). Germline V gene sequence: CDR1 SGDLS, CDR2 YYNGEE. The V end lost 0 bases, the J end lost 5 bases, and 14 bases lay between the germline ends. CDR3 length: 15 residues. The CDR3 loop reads CASSVAPGDSYGYTF. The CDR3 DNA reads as TGTGCCAGCAGCGTAGCCCCGGGGGACTCGTATGGCTACACCTTC.

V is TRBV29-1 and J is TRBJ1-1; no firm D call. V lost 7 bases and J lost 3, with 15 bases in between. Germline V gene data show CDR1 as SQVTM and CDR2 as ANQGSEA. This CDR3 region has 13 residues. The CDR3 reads CSGTFDVDTEAFF. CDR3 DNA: TGCAGCGGTACATTTGACGTGGACACTGAAGCTTTCTTT.

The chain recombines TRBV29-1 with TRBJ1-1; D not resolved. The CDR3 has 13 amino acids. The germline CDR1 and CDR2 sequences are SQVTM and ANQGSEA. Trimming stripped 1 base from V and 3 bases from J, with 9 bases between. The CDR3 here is CSVEALTDTEAFF. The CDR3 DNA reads TGCAGCGTTGAAGCGCTAACGGACACTGAAGCTTTCTTT.